A single sample gave rise to the 18 T cell receptor beta chains below, sequenced in a study of CD4 and CD8 cells across lung adenocarcinoma regions. TCRdb re-analysed the PCR reads in MiXCR, keeping a single row per CDR3 protein. The sample shows around 20,000 distinct CDR3 sequences, approximately 52% of them seen only once. Material for sequencing was CD8+ T cells from the center of a lung tumor. The receptors originated from a female donor with lung adenocarcinoma. The CD4 and CD8 labels of this study may be unreliable.

The chain links TRBV4-1 to TRBJ1-2; 7 nucleotides agree with TRBD1. CDR1 and CDR2 from the germline V gene are MGHRA and YSYEKL. The V gene end was trimmed by 1 base and the J gene end by 0 bases; junction bases not matched to a gene: 8. The length of the CDR3 is 17 residues. The CDR3 loop reads CASSQGPGTVSNYGYTF. The CDR3 DNA reads as TGCGCCAGCAGCCAAGGGCCCGGGACAGTATCTAACTATGGCTACACCTTC.

The table lists this clonotype with many counts. As DNA, the CDR3 is TGTGCCAGCAGCCAACGCACCGGGACTGCGAATGAGCAGTTCTTC. This encodes CASSQRTGTANEQFF. This chain connects TRBV7-6 to TRBJ2-1, with D perhaps matching TRBD2 (6 bases). V lost 5 bases, J lost 7 bases, and 18 bases lay in between. Germline lookup yields CDR1 SGHVS and CDR2 FNYEAQ. The CDR3 runs to 15 residues.

This clonotype was observed a handful of times. This chain links TRBV6-1 with TRBJ2-3; D may be TRBD2 (6 bases). Germline loops: CDR1 MNHNS, CDR2 SASEGT. The ends were cut back, 3 bases at V and 6 bases at J, with 7 bases in the middle. CDR3 length: 12 amino acids. For the CDR3, the DNA is TGTGCCAGCAGTGATACTAGCGATACGCAGTATTTT. Protein: CASSDTSDTQYF.

A note on this clonotype: One end of the junction is discordant with germline, which a read error may explain. Here the CDR3 DNA reads TGTGCCAGCAGCTATAAAGTGGGAAACCAAGAGACCCAGAATTTC. This encodes CASSYKVGNQETQNF. This chain uses TRBV9 with TRBJ2-6; D gene unclear. Germline assignment: CDR1 SGDLS and CDR2 YYNGEE. The CDR3 has 15 amino acids.

Concerning this clonotype: Mismatch with germline at one junction end may stem from a read error. The chain recombines TRBV6-1 with TRBJ2-2, with D possibly called TRBD1 or TRBD2 (5 bases each). The germline gives CDR1 MNHNS, CDR2 SASEGT. CDR3 length: 16 amino acids. The CDR3 loop is CVSSGLEAVSTGTLFF. DNA of the CDR3: TGTGTCAGCAGTGGGCTCGAGGCCGTGAGCACCGGGACGCTGTTTTTT.

The CDR3 spells CAISGRKTGQGGEQYF. In nucleotides, the CDR3 is TGTGCCATCAGTGGAAGGAAAACGGGACAGGGTGGCGAGCAGTACTTC. The chain uses TRBV10-3 and TRBJ2-7, with TRBD1 matching 9 bases. The germline V gene has CDR1 ENHRY and CDR2 SYGVKD. Unmatched junction bases numbered 13, after V lost 4 bases and J lost 6 bases. This CDR3 has 16 residues.

Details on this clonotype: At one boundary the junction diverges from the germline segment, which might be a read error. The chain carries TRBV6-1 and TRBJ2-3; no reliable D call. Germline CDR1 reads MNHNS; CDR2 reads SASEGT. This CDR3 contains 14 residues. CDR3 coding DNA: TGCGGCAGCAGTGGGCAGAGAGCCAAAGATACGCAGTATTTT. Its translation: CGSSGQRAKDTQYF.

This clonotype has only a few counts. This could be a read error, since a much larger clone is one nucleotide away. The J gene is TRBJ2-1, the V gene TRBV20-1; no reliable D call. Judging by the DNA end, TRBJ2-7 fits better; the J call may be wrong. The CDR3 sequence is 13 residues long. Germline V gene sequence: CDR1 DFQATT, CDR2 SNEGSKA (reference sequence). The CDR3 region has the DNA TGCAGTGCCACCCCCGACTCCTACAATGAGCAGTACTTC. Translation: CSATPDSYNEQYF.

This clonotype was seen a few times. The chain carries TRBV27 and TRBJ2-1, with a tentative D call TRBD2 (5 bases). The germline gives CDR1 MNHEY, CDR2 SMNVEV (reference sequence). There are 14 residues in the CDR3. V was shortened by 5 bases and J by 4 bases, with 12 bases between the two germline ends. The CDR3: CASSDTGRYNEQFF. CDR3 coding DNA: TGTGCCAGCAGTGACACGGGGAGATACAATGAGCAGTTCTTC.

The chain employs TRBV27 and TRBJ2-5; D perhaps matches TRBD1 (6 bases). The CDR3 totals 13 residues. The V and J ends lost 8 bases and 6 bases respectively, with 16 bases between them. CDR1 is MNHEY and CDR2 is SMNVEV in the germline V gene (reference sequence). CDR3: CASGGFVQKTQYF. The CDR3 nucleotides are TGTGCCAGCGGGGGCTTTGTACAAAAGACCCAGTACTTC.

The chain combines TRBV3-1 with TRBJ1-2; D is unresolved. The germline gives CDR1 LGHDT, CDR2 YNNKEL (reference sequence). The CDR3 spans 17 residues. Trimming pared 0 bases from V and 5 bases from J, leaving 19 bases between. CDR3 sequence (DNA): TGTGCCAGCAGCCAAGATGGCAGAGTGCTAGCTTGGTATGGCTACACCTTC. This codes for CASSQDGRVLAWYGYTF.

This clonotype is medium-sized within its sample. The chain has TRBV7-2 and TRBJ2-1; D might be TRBD2 (6 bases). CDR1 is SGHTA, CDR2 FQGNSA, per germline. With 5 bases removed from V and 7 bases from J, the gap between germline ends came to 21 bases. The length of the CDR3 is 16 residues. The CDR3 sequence: CASSQTPGLGGNEQFF. The CDR3 nucleotides read TGTGCCAGCAGCCAGACACCGGGACTGGGAGGTAATGAGCAGTTCTTC.

The chain recombines TRBV27 with TRBJ2-1, with D possibly TRBD2 on 6 matching bases. Germline values: CDR1 MNHEY, CDR2 SMNVEV (reference sequence). CDR3 size: 14 residues. V lost 4 bases and J lost 7, with 14 bases in between. The CDR3 DNA reads TGTGCCAGCAGTTCCGGCGGGGTCCTAAATGAGCAGTTCTTC. This gives the protein CASSSGGVLNEQFF.

Points on this clonotype: At one end the junction does not follow the germline gene, possibly because of a read error. The J gene is TRBJ2-3, the V gene TRBV27, with a weak D call TRBD2 (6 bases). The germline V gene has CDR1 MNHEY and CDR2 SMNVEV (reference sequence). The length of the CDR3 is 17 residues. The CDR3 bases are TGTGCCAGGTGTCCAGACGCGGGGCGGTGTGGCAAAAACACGCAGTACTTT. Protein product: CARCPDAGRCGKNTQYF.

The chain is built from TRBV6-1 and TRBJ2-3; possibly TRBD1 or TRBD2 for D (6 bases each). Germline V lookup: CDR1 MNHNS, CDR2 SASEGT. The length of the CDR3 is 14 residues. The CDR3 nucleotides are TGTGCGGGCAGTGGGGGGCGTGGTGCAGATACGCAGTATTTT. It specifies CAGSGGRGADTQYF.

The V gene is TRBV6-1, the J gene TRBJ2-2; D is unresolved. The CDR3 runs to 14 residues. Per the germline V gene, CDR1 is MNHNS and CDR2 is SASEGT. V dropped 6 bases and J dropped 3 bases, with 11 bases sitting between them. CDR3 amino acids: CASRLEKDTGELFF. The CDR3 DNA reads as TGTGCCAGCAGGCTTGAAAAGGACACCGGGGAGCTGTTTTTT.

The chain recombines TRBV27 with TRBJ2-6; D may be TRBD1 (5 bases). From germline, CDR1 is MNHEY and CDR2 SMNVEV (reference sequence). V was trimmed by 4 bases and J by 0 bases, leaving 7 bases between them. This CDR3 spans 15 amino acids. CDR3 protein: CASSSRGSGANVLTF. The DNA for the CDR3 is TGTGCCAGCAGTTCAAGGGGCTCTGGGGCCAACGTCCTGACTTTC.

The genes are TRBV27 and TRBJ2-4, with TRBD1 matching over 7 bases. The CDR3 length is 15 residues. J was trimmed by 13 bases and V by 6 bases; bases with no gene match: 18. CDR1 and CDR2 from the germline V gene are MNHEY and SMNVEV (reference sequence). The CDR3 here is CASRQGVGAKDTQYF. In DNA, the CDR3 is TGTGCCAGCAGGCAGGGGGTAGGAGCCAAAGATACGCAGTACTTC.